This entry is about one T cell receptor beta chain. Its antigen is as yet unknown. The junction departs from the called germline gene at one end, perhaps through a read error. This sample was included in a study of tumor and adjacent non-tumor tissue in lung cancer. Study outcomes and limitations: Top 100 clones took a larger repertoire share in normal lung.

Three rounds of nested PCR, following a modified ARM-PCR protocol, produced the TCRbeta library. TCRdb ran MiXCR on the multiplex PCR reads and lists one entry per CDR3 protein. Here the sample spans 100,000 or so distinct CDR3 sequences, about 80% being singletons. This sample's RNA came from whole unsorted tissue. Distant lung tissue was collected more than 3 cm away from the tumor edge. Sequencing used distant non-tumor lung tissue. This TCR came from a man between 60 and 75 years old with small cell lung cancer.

CDR3 protein: CARSDRGVNYGYTF. CDR3 DNA sequence: TGTGCCAGAAGTGACAGGGGAGTTAACTATGGCTACACCTTC. The chain links TRBV2 to TRBJ1-2, with TRBD1 matching over 8 bases. This CDR3 is built from 14 residues. Germline V gene data show CDR1 as SNHLY and CDR2 as FYNNEI.